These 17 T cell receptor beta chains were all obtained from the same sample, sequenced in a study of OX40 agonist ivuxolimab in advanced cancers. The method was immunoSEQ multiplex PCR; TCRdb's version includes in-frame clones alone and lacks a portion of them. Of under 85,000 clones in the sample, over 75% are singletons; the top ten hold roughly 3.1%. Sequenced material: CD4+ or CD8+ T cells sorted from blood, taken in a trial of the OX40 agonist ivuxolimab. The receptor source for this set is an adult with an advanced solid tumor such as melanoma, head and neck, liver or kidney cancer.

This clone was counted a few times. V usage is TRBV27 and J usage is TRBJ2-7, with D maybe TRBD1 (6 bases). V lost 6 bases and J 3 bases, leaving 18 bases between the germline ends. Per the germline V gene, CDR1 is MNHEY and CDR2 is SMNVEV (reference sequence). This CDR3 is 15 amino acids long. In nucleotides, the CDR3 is TGTGCCAGCAGCCCCGGGCCAAAACAGGGCTACGAGCAGTACTTC. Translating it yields CASSPGPKQGYEQYF.

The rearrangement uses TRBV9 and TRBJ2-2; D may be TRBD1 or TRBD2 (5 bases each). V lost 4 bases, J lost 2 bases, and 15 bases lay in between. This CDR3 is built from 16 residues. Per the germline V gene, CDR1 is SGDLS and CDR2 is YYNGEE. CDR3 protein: CASSPLGAGNTGELFF. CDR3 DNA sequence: TGTGCCAGCAGCCCCCTAGGGGCGGGTAACACCGGGGAGCTGTTTTTT. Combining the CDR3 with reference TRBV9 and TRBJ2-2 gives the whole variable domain DSGVTQTPKHLITATGQRVTLRCSPRSGDLSVYWYQQSLDQGLQFLIQYYNGEERAKGNILERFSAQQFPDLHSELNLSSLELGDSALYFCASSPLGAGNTGELFFGEGSRLTVL.

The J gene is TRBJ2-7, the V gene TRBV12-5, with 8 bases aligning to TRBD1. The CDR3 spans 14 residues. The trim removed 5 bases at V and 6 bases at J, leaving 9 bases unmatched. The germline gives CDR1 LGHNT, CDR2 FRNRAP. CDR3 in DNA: TGTGCTAGTGGTCCTGGACAGGGTGGGGGCGAGCAGTACTTC. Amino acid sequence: CASGPGQGGGEQYF.

The CDR3 region has the DNA TGTGCCAGTAGTATAGGTGTAAGGTCAGAATCGAACACTGAAGCTTTCTTT. Translation: CASSIGVRSESNTEAFF. V and J are TRBV19 and TRBJ1-1; the D is unclear. CDR3 length: 17 residues. The V gene lost 1 base and the J gene lost 1 base, with 16 bases spanning the gap. Germline V lookup: CDR1 LNHDA, CDR2 SQIVND (reference sequence).

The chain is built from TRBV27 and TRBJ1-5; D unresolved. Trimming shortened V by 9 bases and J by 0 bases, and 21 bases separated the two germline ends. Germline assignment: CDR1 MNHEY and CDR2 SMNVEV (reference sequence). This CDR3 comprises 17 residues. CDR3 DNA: TGTGCCAGTCTATTGAAGCCGGACGACGTTAGCAATCAGCCCCAGCATTTT. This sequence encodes CASLLKPDDVSNQPQHF.

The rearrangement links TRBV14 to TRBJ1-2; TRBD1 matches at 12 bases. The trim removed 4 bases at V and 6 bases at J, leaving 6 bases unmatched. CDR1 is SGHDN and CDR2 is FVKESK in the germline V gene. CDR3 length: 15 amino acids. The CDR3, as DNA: TGTGCCAGCAGCCCGCCGGGGGACAGGGGGCATGGCTACACCTTC. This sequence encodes CASSPPGDRGHGYTF.

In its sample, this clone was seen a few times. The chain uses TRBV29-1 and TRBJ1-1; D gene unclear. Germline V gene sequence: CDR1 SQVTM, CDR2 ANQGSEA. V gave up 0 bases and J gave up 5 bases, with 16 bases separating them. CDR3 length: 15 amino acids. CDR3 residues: CSVEDLGRLRTEAFF. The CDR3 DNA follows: TGCAGCGTTGAAGATCTTGGACGACTGAGGACTGAAGCTTTCTTT.

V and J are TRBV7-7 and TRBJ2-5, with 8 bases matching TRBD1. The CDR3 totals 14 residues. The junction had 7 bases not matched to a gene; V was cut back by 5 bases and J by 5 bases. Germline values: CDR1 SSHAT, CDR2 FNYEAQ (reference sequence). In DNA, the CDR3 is TGTGCCAGCAGCGGACAGGGTCAGCGGGAGACCCAGTACTTC. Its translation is CASSGQGQRETQYF. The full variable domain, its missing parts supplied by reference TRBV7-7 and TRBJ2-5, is GAGVSQSPRYKVTKRGQDVTLRCDPISSHATLYWYQQALGQGPEFLTYFNYEAQPDKSGLPSDRFSAERPEGSISTLTIQRTEQRDSAMYRCASSGQGQRETQYFGPGTRLLVL.

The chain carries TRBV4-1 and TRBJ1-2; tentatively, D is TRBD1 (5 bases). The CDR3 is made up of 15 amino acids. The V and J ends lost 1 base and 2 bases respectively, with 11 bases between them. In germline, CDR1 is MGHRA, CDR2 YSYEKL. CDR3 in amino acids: CASSQGGSGNYGYTF. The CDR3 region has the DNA TGCGCCAGCAGCCAAGGGGGGTCGGGAAACTATGGCTACACCTTC.

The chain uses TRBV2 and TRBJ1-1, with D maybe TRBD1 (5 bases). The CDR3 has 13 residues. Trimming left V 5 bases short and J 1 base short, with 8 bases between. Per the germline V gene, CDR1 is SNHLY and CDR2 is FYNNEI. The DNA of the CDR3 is TGTGCCAGCAGTTTCACAGGGAACACTGAAGCTTTCTTT. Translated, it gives CASSFTGNTEAFF.

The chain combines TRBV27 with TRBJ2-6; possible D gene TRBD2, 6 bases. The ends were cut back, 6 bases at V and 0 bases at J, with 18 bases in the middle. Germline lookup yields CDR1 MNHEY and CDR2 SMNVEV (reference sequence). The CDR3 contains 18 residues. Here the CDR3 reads CASSLRGTDLSGANVLTF. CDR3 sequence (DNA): TGTGCCAGCAGCCTCCGGGGGACCGACCTCTCTGGGGCCAACGTCCTGACTTTC. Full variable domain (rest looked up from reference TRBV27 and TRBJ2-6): EAQVTQNPRYLITVTGKKLTVTCSQNMNHEYMSWYRQDPGLGLRQIYYSMNVEVTDKGDVPEGYKVSRKEKRNFPLILESPSPNQTSLYFCASSLRGTDLSGANVLTFGAGSRLTVL.

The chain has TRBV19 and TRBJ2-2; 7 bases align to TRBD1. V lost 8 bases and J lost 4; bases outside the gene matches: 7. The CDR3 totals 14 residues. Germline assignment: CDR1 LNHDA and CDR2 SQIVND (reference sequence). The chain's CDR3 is CASQLGTVTGELFF. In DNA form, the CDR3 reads TGTGCCAGTCAACTCGGGACAGTCACCGGGGAGCTGTTTTTT.

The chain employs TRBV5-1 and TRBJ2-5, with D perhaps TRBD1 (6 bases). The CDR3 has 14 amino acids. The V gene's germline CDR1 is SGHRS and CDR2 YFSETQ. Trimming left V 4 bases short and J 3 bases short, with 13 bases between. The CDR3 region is CASSIQGKEETQYF. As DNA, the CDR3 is TGCGCCAGCAGCATCCAGGGGAAGGAAGAGACCCAGTACTTC. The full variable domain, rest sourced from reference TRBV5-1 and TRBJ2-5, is KAGVTQTPRYLIKTRGQQVTLSCSPISGHRSVSWYQQTPGQGLQFLFEYFSETQRNKGNFPGRFSGRQFSNSRSEMNVSTLELGDSALYLCASSIQGKEETQYFGPGTRLLVL.

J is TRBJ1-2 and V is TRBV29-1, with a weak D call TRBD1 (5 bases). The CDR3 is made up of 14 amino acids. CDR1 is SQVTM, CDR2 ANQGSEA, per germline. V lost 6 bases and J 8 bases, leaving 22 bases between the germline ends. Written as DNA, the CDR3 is TGCAGCGTATACTACCCGGGGCCCCCGCGGGGCTACACCTTC. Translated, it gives CSVYYPGPPRGYTF.

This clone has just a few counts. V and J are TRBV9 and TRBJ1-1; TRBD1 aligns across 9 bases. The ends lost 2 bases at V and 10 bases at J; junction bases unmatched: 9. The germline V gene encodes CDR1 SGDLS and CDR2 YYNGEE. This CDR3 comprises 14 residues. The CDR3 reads CASSVGTGLNVAFF. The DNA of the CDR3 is TGTGCCAGCAGCGTCGGGACAGGGTTAAATGTAGCTTTCTTT.

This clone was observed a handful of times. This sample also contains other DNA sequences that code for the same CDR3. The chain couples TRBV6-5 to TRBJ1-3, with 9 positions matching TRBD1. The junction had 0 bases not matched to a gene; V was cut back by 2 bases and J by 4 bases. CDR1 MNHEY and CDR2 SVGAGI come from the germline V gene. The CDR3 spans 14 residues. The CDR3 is CASSYGTGGNTIYF. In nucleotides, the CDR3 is TGTGCCAGCAGTTACGGGACAGGGGGAAACACCATATATTTT.

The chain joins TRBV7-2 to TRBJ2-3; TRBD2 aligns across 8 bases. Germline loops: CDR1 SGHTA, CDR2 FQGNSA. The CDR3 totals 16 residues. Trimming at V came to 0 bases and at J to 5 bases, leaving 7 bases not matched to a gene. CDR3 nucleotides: TGTGCCAGCAGCTTAGCGTCGCGGGGGGCGGGAGATACGCAGTATTTT. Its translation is CASSLASRGAGDTQYF.